This entry describes one T cell receptor (beta chain). Its specificity is not known. TCRdb reanalysed the reads using MiXCR and keeps one entry per CDR3 protein. Of a few hundred thousand distinct CDR3 sequences detected, 15% to 20% appear once; the ten largest clones hold around 43%. This entry belongs to a study of T cell repertoires in cytomegalovirus infection. Across the whole study: It was the public TCR beta signatures that indicated both CMV infection and matching HLA type. The study, taken as a whole, reports: Dominant in the ex vivo response were TCR beta clonotypes restricted by HLA-C and specific for CMV.

The TCR was taken from a human donor in good health (CMV status not recorded). Some clones in this sample may be carry-over from other donors' samples. Sequencing was performed on CD8+ T cells from PBMCs.

The CDR3 DNA follows: TGTGCCAGCAGCTTAGTTGGGGGGGGCACGGGAGATACGCAGTATTTT. This codes for CASSLVGGGTGDTQYF. The rearrangement joins TRBV7-6 to TRBJ2-3, with a tentative D call TRBD2 (7 bases). The V gene lost 1 base and the J gene lost 5 bases, with 16 bases spanning the gap. The CDR3 covers 16 residues. Germline-derived CDR1 and CDR2 are SGHVS and FNYEAQ.